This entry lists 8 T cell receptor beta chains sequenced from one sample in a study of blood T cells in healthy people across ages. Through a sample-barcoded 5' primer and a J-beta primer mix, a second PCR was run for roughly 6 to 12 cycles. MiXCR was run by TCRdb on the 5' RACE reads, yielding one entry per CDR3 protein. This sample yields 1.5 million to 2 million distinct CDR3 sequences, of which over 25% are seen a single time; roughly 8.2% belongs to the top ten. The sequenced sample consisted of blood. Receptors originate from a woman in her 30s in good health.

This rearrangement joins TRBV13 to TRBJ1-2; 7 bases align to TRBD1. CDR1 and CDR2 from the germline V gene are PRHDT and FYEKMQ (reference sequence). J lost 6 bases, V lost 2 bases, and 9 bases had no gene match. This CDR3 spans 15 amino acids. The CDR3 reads CASSLMGGQSNGYTF. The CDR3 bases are TGTGCCAGCAGCTTAATGGGGGGACAGTCTAATGGCTACACCTTC. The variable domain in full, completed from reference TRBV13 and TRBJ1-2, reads AAGVIQSPRHLIKEKRETATLKCYPIPRHDTVYWYQQGPGQDPQFLISFYEKMQSDKGSIPDRFSAQQFSDYHSELNMSSLELGDSALYFCASSLMGGQSNGYTFGSGTRLTVV.

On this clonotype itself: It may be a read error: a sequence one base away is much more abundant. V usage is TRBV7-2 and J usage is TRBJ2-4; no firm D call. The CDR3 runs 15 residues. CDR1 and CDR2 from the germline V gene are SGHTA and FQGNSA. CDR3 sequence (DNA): TGTGCCAGCAACTTAGGTATCGGGTCCTACAATGAGCAGTACTTC. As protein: CASNLGIGSYNEQYF.

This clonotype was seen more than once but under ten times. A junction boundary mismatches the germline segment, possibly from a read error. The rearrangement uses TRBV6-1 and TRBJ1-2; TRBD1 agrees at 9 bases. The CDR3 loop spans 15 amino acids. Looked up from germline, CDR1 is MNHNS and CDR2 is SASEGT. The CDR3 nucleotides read TGTACCAGCAGGGATTCCGGGACAGGGTTAGGTGGCTACACCTTC. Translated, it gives CTSRDSGTGLGGYTF.

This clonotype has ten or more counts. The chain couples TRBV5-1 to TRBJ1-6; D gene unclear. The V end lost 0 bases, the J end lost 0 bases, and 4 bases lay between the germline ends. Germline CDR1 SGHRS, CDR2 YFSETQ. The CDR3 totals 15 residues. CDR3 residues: CASSLESSYNSPLHF. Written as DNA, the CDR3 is TGCGCCAGCAGCTTGGAGAGCTCCTATAATTCACCCCTCCACTTT.

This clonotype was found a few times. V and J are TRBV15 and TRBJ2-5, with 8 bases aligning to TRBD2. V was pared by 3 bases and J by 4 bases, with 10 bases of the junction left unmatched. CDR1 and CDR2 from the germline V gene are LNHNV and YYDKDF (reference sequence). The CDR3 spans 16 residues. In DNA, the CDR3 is TGTGCCACCAGCAGCCCAAGCGGGAGTGGGGGAGAGACCCAGTACTTC. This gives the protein CATSSPSGSGGETQYF.

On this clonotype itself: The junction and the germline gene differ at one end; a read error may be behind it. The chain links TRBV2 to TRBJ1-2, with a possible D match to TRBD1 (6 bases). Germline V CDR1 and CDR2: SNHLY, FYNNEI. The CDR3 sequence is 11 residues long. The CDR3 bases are TGTACCAGTAGACAGGAGGAAGGCTACACCTTC. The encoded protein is CTSRQEEGYTF.

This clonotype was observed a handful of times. This chain's CDR3 is CASSLLPGIGGGDNEQFF. CDR3 nucleotides: TGTGCCAGCAGCTTACTTCCAGGTATCGGCGGGGGGGACAATGAGCAGTTCTTC. V and J are TRBV11-2 and TRBJ2-1; TRBD2 agrees at 9 bases. The CDR3 runs to 18 residues. The trim removed 2 bases at V and 5 bases at J, leaving 13 bases unmatched. CDR1 is SGHAT, CDR2 FQNNGV, per germline. Full variable domain (remainder filled in from reference TRBV11-2 and TRBJ2-1): EAGVAQSPRYKIIEKRQSVAFWCNPISGHATLYWYQQILGQGPKLLIQFQNNGVVDDSQLPKDRFSAERLKGVDSTLKIQPAKLEDSAVYLCASSLLPGIGGGDNEQFFGPGTRLTVL.

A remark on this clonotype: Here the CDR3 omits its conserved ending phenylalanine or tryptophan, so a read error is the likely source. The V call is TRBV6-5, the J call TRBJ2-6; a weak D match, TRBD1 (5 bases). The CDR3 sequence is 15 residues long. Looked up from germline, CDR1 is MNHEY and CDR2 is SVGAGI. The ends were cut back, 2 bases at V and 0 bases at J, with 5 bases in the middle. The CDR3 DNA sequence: TGTGCCAGCAGTTACGACAGCTCTGGGGCCAACGTCCTGACTTCC. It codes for CASSYDSSGANVLTS.